The clone carrying this T cell receptor beta chain was seen only a few times. The data were taken from a study of T-cell reconstitution after alpha-beta-depleted transplantation in children. Molecular barcoding with unique molecular identifiers was used for the TCRbeta library. TCRdb re-derived calls from the PCR reads in MiXCR, one entry per CDR3 protein. The top ten hold about 5% of the sample, which has 440,000 or so distinct CDR3 sequences, about 11% seen once. The sequences come from PBMCs from the stem cell graft donor, collected from the stem cell graft. This receptor was obtained from a human donor who donated a stem cell graft to a child with acute myeloid leukemia.

CDR3 sequence reads: CATSDRSGTGTIYEQYF. The CDR3, as DNA: TGTGCCACCAGTGATCGATCCGGGACAGGGACCATCTACGAGCAGTACTTC. The chain links TRBV24-1 to TRBJ2-7; 9 nucleotides line up with TRBD1. This CDR3 has 17 amino acids. The germline CDR1 and CDR2 sequences are KGHDR and SFDVKD. J gave up 3 bases and V 3 bases, and 11 bases lay outside the gene matches.